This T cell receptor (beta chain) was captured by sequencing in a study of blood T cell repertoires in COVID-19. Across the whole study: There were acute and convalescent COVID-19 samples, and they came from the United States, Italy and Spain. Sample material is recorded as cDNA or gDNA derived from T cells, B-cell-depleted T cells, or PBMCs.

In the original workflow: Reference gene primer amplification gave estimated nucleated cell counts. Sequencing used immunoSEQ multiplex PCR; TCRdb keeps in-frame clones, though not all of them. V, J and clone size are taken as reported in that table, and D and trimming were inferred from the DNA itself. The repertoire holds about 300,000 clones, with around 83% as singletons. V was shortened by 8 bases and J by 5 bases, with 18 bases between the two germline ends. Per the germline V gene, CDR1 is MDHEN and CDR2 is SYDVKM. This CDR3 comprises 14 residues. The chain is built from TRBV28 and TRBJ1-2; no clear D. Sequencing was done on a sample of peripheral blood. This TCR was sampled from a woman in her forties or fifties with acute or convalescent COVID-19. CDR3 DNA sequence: TGTGCCAGCCACACGCAGGCAGGTGATTATGGCTACACCTTC. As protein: CASHTQAGDYGYTF.